The text below deals with one T cell receptor beta chain. The sample is drawn from a study of blood T cell repertoires in COVID-19. Across the whole study: COVID-19 samples collected from the United States, Italy and Spain covered acute and convalescent phases.

Sequencing used immunoSEQ multiplex PCR; TCRdb keeps in-frame clones, though not all of them. In the table there are a few hundred thousand clones, 86% of which are singletons. This TCR was sampled from a man aged 30 to 45 who had recovered from COVID-19. Sequencing input: peripheral blood.

CDR3 protein: CASSPDGRLGGEQYF. The CDR3 DNA reads as TGTGCCAGCAGCCCCGACGGGAGGCTTGGGGGCGAGCAGTACTTC. The chain has TRBV13 and TRBJ2-7, with TRBD2 matching 7 bases. The CDR3 loop spans 15 amino acids. Per the germline V gene, CDR1 is PRHDT and CDR2 is FYEKMQ (reference sequence). V dropped 5 bases and J dropped 6; count of bases not matched to a gene: 13.